The 10 T cell receptor beta chains in this list originate from one sample, sequenced in a study of T cells in localized non-small cell lung cancer. TCRdb keeps only in-frame clones here, not all; method: immunoSEQ multiplex PCR. The data show roughly 30,000 clones, nearly 90% seen once. Sequenced material: peripheral blood mononuclear cells, taken before any cancer treatment. The source is a woman between 35 and 70 years old with stage III lung adenocarcinoma.

This chain uses TRBV19 with TRBJ1-5; D is possibly TRBD1 (5 bases). The V and J ends lost 3 bases and 7 bases respectively, with 13 bases between them. The germline CDR1 and CDR2 sequences are LNHDA and SQIVND (reference sequence). The CDR3 has 14 amino acids. The CDR3 DNA follows: TGTGCCAGTAGTATTCAGGGAACGGGGCAGCCCCAGCATTTT. Its protein is CASSIQGTGQPQHF.

The chain has TRBV9 and TRBJ2-2, with D possibly matching TRBD2 (6 bases). The CDR3 has 13 residues. Trimming cost V 4 bases and J 6 bases, with 10 bases left between them. The germline gives CDR1 SGDLS, CDR2 YYNGEE. CDR3 amino acids: CASSQGGAGELFF. CDR3 nucleotide sequence: TGTGCCAGCAGCCAAGGCGGGGCCGGGGAGCTGTTTTTT.

The chain carries TRBV7-9 and TRBJ1-1; D call uncertain. With 3 bases removed from V and 3 bases from J, the gap between germline ends came to 2 bases. Germline CDR1 is SEHNR and CDR2 is FQNEAQ (reference sequence). The CDR3 runs to 11 residues. The CDR3 coding sequence is TGTGCCAGCAGCTTCCACACTGAAGCTTTCTTT. Protein product: CASSFHTEAFF.

This chain links TRBV4-3 with TRBJ1-3; no clear D gene. Germline V CDR1 and CDR2: LGHNA, YSLEER. The CDR3 totals 15 residues. With 0 bases removed from V and 2 bases from J, the gap between germline ends came to 8 bases. The DNA for the CDR3 is TGCGCCAGCAGCCAAGAGGGCAATACTGGAAACACCATATATTTT. This translates into CASSQEGNTGNTIYF.

The chain has TRBV1 and TRBJ2-7; the table gives TRBD2 as D, unverified against the DNA. TRBV1 is a recognized pseudogene. CDR3 length: 16 amino acids. The chain's CDR3 is CTSGAGDGVPWDEQYF. As DNA, the CDR3 is TGCACCAGCGGAGCGGGAGATGGGGTACCCTGGGACGAGCAGTACTTC.

The chain employs TRBV30 and TRBJ2-7; D assignment may be TRBD1 or TRBD2 (5 bases each). Germline CDR1 GTSNPN, CDR2 SVGIG (reference sequence). V lost 4 bases, J lost 7 bases, and 17 bases lay in between. The CDR3 consists of 13 residues. As DNA, the CDR3 is TGTGCCTGGATCCGGGACGGTGTGAGAGAGCAGTACTTC. Translating it yields CAWIRDGVREQYF.

In DNA, the CDR3 is TGTGCCAGCAGTTCAGCCGAGACAGGGAGGAATGAGCAGTTCTTC. Amino acids: CASSSAETGRNEQFF. The chain combines TRBV6-6 with TRBJ2-1; possible D gene TRBD1, 7 bases. This CDR3 contains 15 residues. Germline loops: CDR1 MNHNY, CDR2 SVGAGI (reference sequence). V was trimmed by 4 bases and J by 7 bases, leaving 17 bases between them.

The rearrangement links TRBV11-2 to TRBJ1-2; D not certain. Per the germline V gene, CDR1 is SGHAT and CDR2 is FQNNGV. The V and J ends lost 1 base and 7 bases respectively, with 13 bases between them. This CDR3 has 14 residues. The DNA for the CDR3 is TGTGCCAGCAGCTTAGGGGCTCGGCCCACTGGCTACACCTTC. This translates into CASSLGARPTGYTF. The variable domain in full, completed from reference TRBV11-2 and TRBJ1-2, reads EAGVAQSPRYKIIEKRQSVAFWCNPISGHATLYWYQQILGQGPKLLIQFQNNGVVDDSQLPKDRFSAERLKGVDSTLKIQPAKLEDSAVYLCASSLGARPTGYTFGSGTRLTVV.

This clone appeared once. The rearrangement joins TRBV14 to TRBJ1-2; TRBD1 might be the D (5 bases). Germline V gene lookup returns CDR1 SGHDN and CDR2 FVKESK. The V gene lost 4 bases and the J gene lost 6 bases, with 12 bases spanning the gap. The CDR3 is 13 amino acids. This chain's CDR3 is CASSPDSANGYTF. CDR3 DNA: TGTGCCAGCAGCCCAGACAGCGCTAATGGCTACACCTTC.

This chain's CDR3 is CAWSRGVTSGRETQYF. The CDR3 DNA is TGTGCCTGGAGTCGGGGGGTTACTAGCGGGAGAGAGACCCAGTACTTC. The chain recombines TRBV30 with TRBJ2-5; TRBD2 agrees at 11 bases. This CDR3 spans 16 amino acids. CDR1 and CDR2 from the germline V gene are GTSNPN and SVGIG (reference sequence). The V and J ends lost 2 bases and 4 bases, in that order; junction bases with no gene match: 9.